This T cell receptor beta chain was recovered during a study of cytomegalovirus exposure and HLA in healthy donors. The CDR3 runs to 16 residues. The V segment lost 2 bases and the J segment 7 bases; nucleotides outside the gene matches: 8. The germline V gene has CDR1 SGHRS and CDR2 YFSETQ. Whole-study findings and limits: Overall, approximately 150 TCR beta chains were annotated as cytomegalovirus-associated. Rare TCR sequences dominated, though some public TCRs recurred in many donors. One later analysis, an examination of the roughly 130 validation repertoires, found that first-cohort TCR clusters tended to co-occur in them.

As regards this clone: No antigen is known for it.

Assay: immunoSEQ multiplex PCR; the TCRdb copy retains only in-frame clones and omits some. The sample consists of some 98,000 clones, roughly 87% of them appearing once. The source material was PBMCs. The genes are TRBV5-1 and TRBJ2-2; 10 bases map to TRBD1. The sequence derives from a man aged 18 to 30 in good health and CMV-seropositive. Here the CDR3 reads CASSLPGTGDVGELFF. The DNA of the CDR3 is TGCGCCAGCAGCTTACCCGGGACAGGGGATGTCGGGGAGCTGTTTTTT.